The sequence of this T cell receptor beta chain was determined in a study of blood T cells in healthy people across ages. The use of a sample-barcoded 5' primer and a J-beta primer mix characterized a second PCR of 7 to 11 cycles. TCRdb re-derived calls from the 5' RACE reads in MiXCR, one entry per CDR3 protein. Among around 1,900,000 distinct CDR3 sequences listed, more than 35% were seen once. Each sample yielded at least 6.5 million isolated PBMCs. The sequence came from a human donor in good health. The sequenced sample was blood.

The CDR3 sequence: CASSSWDDLTDTQYF. The CDR3 region has the DNA TGTGCCAGCAGCTCATGGGACGACCTCACAGATACGCAGTATTTT. The J gene is TRBJ2-3, the V gene TRBV7-9; D may match TRBD1 or TRBD2 (5 bases each). The CDR3 length is 15 residues. Germline lookup yields CDR1 SEHNR and CDR2 FQNEAQ (reference sequence). The germline V and J ends were trimmed by 4 bases and 2 bases, with 13 bases remaining between them.